These 29 T cell receptor beta chains share one sample of origin, sequenced in a study of T-cell reconstitution after alpha-beta-depleted transplantation in children. TCRbeta library preparation incorporated unique molecular identifiers. TCRdb analysed the PCR reads with MiXCR anew, one entry per CDR3 protein. Of 250,000 or so distinct CDR3 sequences listed, approximately 8.9% are singletons. The sequencing here drew on PBMCs, mostly from graft donor cells, taken 180 days after TCRalphabeta/CD19-depleted stem cell transplant. The source is a male patient aged 10 to 17 who had a stem cell transplant for acute lymphoblastic leukemia, so the T cells may come from the graft donor.

At least ten counts were recorded for this clonotype. V and J are TRBV5-1 and TRBJ2-1, with D perhaps matching TRBD2 (6 bases). This CDR3 spans 13 amino acids. Trimming removed 4 bases at V and 10 bases at J, with 15 bases between. Germline-derived CDR1 and CDR2 are SGHRS and YFSETQ. This CDR3 is CASSINPGREQFF. DNA for the CDR3: TGCGCCAGCAGCATTAACCCGGGGAGGGAGCAGTTCTTC.

The table lists this clonotype with many counts. The rearrangement uses TRBV3-1 and TRBJ2-7, with D perhaps matching TRBD1 (5 bases). The V end was cut by 1 base, the J end by 3 bases, with 10 bases between. Germline-derived CDR1 and CDR2 are LGHDT and YNNKEL (reference sequence). The CDR3 totals 14 residues. This CDR3 reads CASSQGAGYYEQYF. CDR3 in DNA: TGTGCCAGCAGCCAAGGAGCAGGGTACTACGAGCAGTACTTC.

This clonotype was seen many times. This chain uses TRBV12-3 or TRBV12-4 with TRBJ1-2, with 7 bases lining up with TRBD1. This CDR3 contains 14 residues. Trimming cost V 6 bases and J 4 bases; bases outside gene matches: 8. CDR3 residues: CASRQGQASYGYTF. The CDR3 bases are TGTGCCAGCAGGCAAGGACAGGCCTCCTATGGCTACACCTTC.

This clonotype appeared many times. The J gene is TRBJ1-2, the V gene TRBV12-3 or TRBV12-4, with 12 bases that match TRBD1. Trimming at V came to 5 bases and at J to 3 bases, leaving 7 bases not matched to a gene. The CDR3 consists of 16 residues. The DNA for the CDR3 is TGTGCCAGCAGTGTTTCCGGGACAGGGGGCTACTATGGCTACACCTTC. Amino acids: CASSVSGTGGYYGYTF.

This clonotype has a count of ten or more. The CDR3, as DNA: TGCGCCAGCAGCCACCTCGGACAGGCCCACGAGCAGTACTTC. Translated: CASSHLGQAHEQYF. This rearrangement joins TRBV4-3 to TRBJ2-7; 7 nucleotides line up with TRBD1. V was clipped by 3 bases and J by 5 bases; unmatched bases: 7. Germline V gene data show CDR1 as LGHNA and CDR2 as YSLEER. CDR3 length: 14 residues.

This clonotype was seen ten or more times. This chain links TRBV12-3 or TRBV12-4 with TRBJ2-7; 9 bases align to TRBD2. This CDR3 is built from 17 residues. V was pared by 2 bases and J by 5 bases, with 13 bases of the junction left unmatched. The CDR3 loop is CASSLRLLAGSNHEQYF. Here the CDR3 DNA reads TGTGCCAGCAGTTTACGGCTACTAGCGGGTTCAAACCACGAGCAGTACTTC.

The sample holds a few counts of this clonotype. The rearrangement links TRBV5-1 to TRBJ1-3; 8 bases match TRBD1. The ends lost 5 bases at V and 7 bases at J; junction bases unmatched: 8. Germline CDR1 is SGHRS and CDR2 is YFSETQ. CDR3 length equals 14 residues. The DNA for the CDR3 is TGCGCCAGCAGTACAGGGGGTTTTCACAACACCATATATTTT. This translates into CASSTGGFHNTIYF.

With regard to this clonotype: This sequence may be a read error, since a much larger clone differs from it by one base. V usage is TRBV4-3 and J usage is TRBJ2-2; TRBD2 matches at 9 bases. CDR1 and CDR2 from the germline V gene are LGHNA and YSLEER. The CDR3 has 17 amino acids. CDR3 DNA sequence: TGCGCCAGCAACCAAAACGGGCGGGGGGGCCTTGTAGGGGAGCTGTTTTTT. This gives the protein CASNQNGRGGLVGELFF.

This clonotype has ten or more counts. The chain recombines TRBV19 with TRBJ2-2, with 7 bases identical to TRBD2. The V segment lost 9 bases and the J segment 7 bases; nucleotides outside the gene matches: 8. CDR3 size: 13 residues. CDR1 is LNHDA, CDR2 SQIVND, per germline (reference sequence). CDR3 residues: CASRLALGGELFF. The CDR3, as DNA: TGTGCCAGCAGACTAGCCCTCGGCGGGGAGCTGTTTTTT.

This clonotype was recorded once. A single base separates this from a much larger clone, so it may be a read error. Likely a read error: the CDR3 ends without its conserved phenylalanine or tryptophan. This sequence joins TRBV7-9 and TRBJ1-2; unclear D gene. V was trimmed by 5 bases and J by 5 bases, leaving 12 bases between them. Germline lookup yields CDR1 SEHNR and CDR2 FQNEAQ (reference sequence). The CDR3 loop spans 13 amino acids. The chain's CDR3 is CASSPDQAYGYTS. The CDR3 coding sequence is TGTGCCAGCAGCCCCGATCAGGCTTATGGCTACACCTCC.

This clonotype has a count of ten or more. The V gene is TRBV12-3 or TRBV12-4, the J gene TRBJ1-6; no firm D call. Trimming stripped 4 bases from V and 11 bases from J, with 15 bases between. The CDR3 is made up of 14 amino acids. CDR3 bases: TGTGCCAGCAGTTCGCCGGGCCCGCAGGCACCCCTCCACTTT. Its protein product is CASSSPGPQAPLHF.

This clonotype was recorded at least ten times. The V and J genes are TRBV4-2 and TRBJ1-5; D remains unclear. Germline V lookup: CDR1 LGHNA, CDR2 YNFKEQ. This CDR3 has 14 amino acids. Trimming left V 4 bases short and J 5 bases short, with 12 bases between. The CDR3 nucleotides are TGTGCCAGCAGCCTAGCGGGAGCCGATCAGCCCCAGCATTTT. Translation gives CASSLAGADQPQHF.

Many counts were recorded for this clonotype. V is TRBV4-2 and J is TRBJ1-2; a possible D gene is TRBD1 (5 bases). The V end was cut by 1 base, the J end by 4 bases, with 13 bases between. Germline CDR1 and CDR2: LGHNA and YNFKEQ. This CDR3 is built from 15 residues. CDR3 loop: CASSQVKRDPYGYTF. As DNA, the CDR3 is TGTGCCAGCAGCCAAGTCAAAAGGGACCCCTATGGCTACACCTTC.

On this clonotype itself: A much larger clone sits a single nucleotide away, making a read error possible. This chain joins TRBV20-1 and TRBJ2-5; the D is unclear. Looked up from germline, CDR1 is DFQATT and CDR2 is SNEGSKA (reference sequence). The CDR3 is 11 residues long. The CDR3 region has the DNA TGCAGTGCTGAAAACGGAGAGACCCATTACTTC. Translating gives CSAENGETHYF.

This clonotype was found many times. The chain links TRBV29-1 to TRBJ2-6, with 7 nucleotides matching TRBD1. CDR3 length: 15 residues. Losses at the gene ends were 8 bases for V and 0 bases for J; bases not matched to a gene: 7. Per the germline V gene, CDR1 is SQVTM and CDR2 is ANQGSEA. The DNA of the CDR3 is TGCAGCATTGGACAGGACAACTCTGGGGCCAACGTCCTGACTTTC. Protein: CSIGQDNSGANVLTF.

This clonotype was found many times. The CDR3 region is CASRKQETQYF. CDR3 sequence (DNA): TGTGCCAGCAGAAAACAAGAGACCCAGTACTTC. The J gene is TRBJ2-5, the V gene TRBV7-9; D call uncertain. This CDR3 region has 11 residues. Deletions cut 6 bases from V and 2 bases from J, with 4 bases between. The germline gives CDR1 SEHNR, CDR2 FQNEAQ (reference sequence).

This clonotype was recorded at least ten times. V usage is TRBV28 and J usage is TRBJ2-7, with D uncertain. With 8 bases removed from V and 0 bases from J, the gap between germline ends came to 17 bases. CDR1 and CDR2 (germline): MDHEN, SYDVKM. This CDR3 contains 15 residues. CDR3 nucleotide sequence: TGTGCCAGCCCCCCCCGGACCGTTAGCTCCTACGAGCAGTACTTC. Translating it yields CASPPRTVSSYEQYF.

This clonotype was recorded a few times. CDR3: CASSLARSGGRNEQFF. The CDR3, as DNA: TGTGCCAGCAGCTTAGCGAGGAGCGGGGGTAGAAATGAGCAGTTCTTC. The rearrangement uses TRBV7-6 and TRBJ2-1; 8 bases are shared with TRBD2. The germline CDR1 and CDR2 sequences are SGHVS and FNYEAQ. The trim removed 0 bases at V and 7 bases at J, leaving 8 bases unmatched. The CDR3 loop spans 16 amino acids.

Note on this clonotype: Its ends do not fully match the called genes, so a read error is possible. This CDR3 reads CASSSGDQNF. The CDR3 nucleotides read TGTGCCAGCAGTTCGGGGGATCAAAACTTC. The rearrangement links TRBV6-2 or TRBV6-3 to TRBJ2-5, with D tentatively TRBD2 (6 bases). Germline V gene data show CDR1 as MNHEY and CDR2 as SVGEGT. There are 10 residues in the CDR3.

Many counts were recorded for this clonotype. The chain links TRBV5-1 to TRBJ1-1; D possibly corresponds to TRBD1 (5 bases). Germline lookup yields CDR1 SGHRS and CDR2 YFSETQ. V was cut by 3 bases and J by 0 bases, with 12 bases left in between. The CDR3 sequence is 15 residues long. This chain's CDR3 is CASSSGQALNTEAFF. Written as DNA, the CDR3 is TGCGCCAGCAGCTCCGGACAAGCTTTGAACACTGAAGCTTTCTTT. Full variable domain (outside the CDR3, taken from reference TRBV5-1 and TRBJ1-1): KAGVTQTPRYLIKTRGQQVTLSCSPISGHRSVSWYQQTPGQGLQFLFEYFSETQRNKGNFPGRFSGRQFSNSRSEMNVSTLELGDSALYLCASSSGQALNTEAFFGQGTRLTVV.

This clonotype was seen many times. The chain combines TRBV18 with TRBJ2-3; 12 bases fit TRBD1. J lost 5 bases, V lost 6 bases, and 12 bases had no gene match. The CDR3 length is 17 residues. Germline loops: CDR1 KGHSH, CDR2 LQKENI. In nucleotides, the CDR3 is TGTGCCAGCTCGCCGTATCCGGGACAGGGGGCTGAAGATACGCAGTATTTT. Its protein product is CASSPYPGQGAEDTQYF.

With regard to this clonotype: A much larger clonotype is one base distant, so this may be a read error. This chain joins TRBV2 and TRBJ2-4, with D tentatively TRBD1 or TRBD2 (6 bases each). The germline V and J ends were trimmed by 3 bases and 0 bases, with 12 bases remaining between them. CDR3 length: 16 residues. Germline CDR1 SNHLY, CDR2 FYNNEI. CDR3 amino acids: CASSDNRGRAKNIQYF. The CDR3 DNA reads as TGTGCCAGCAGTGACAACCGGGGGCGAGCCAAAAACATTCAGTACTTC.

This clonotype was seen ten or more times. The chain is built from TRBV28 and TRBJ1-1; D unresolved. Trimming removed 3 bases at V and 5 bases at J, with 13 bases between. Germline CDR1 and CDR2: MDHEN and SYDVKM. The CDR3 runs 14 residues. The CDR3: CASSFPAGGTEAFF. The CDR3 bases are TGTGCCAGCAGTTTCCCCGCCGGCGGGACTGAAGCTTTCTTT.

This clonotype came up many times. This chain links TRBV6-5 with TRBJ1-2; D unclear. This CDR3 contains 16 residues. V was clipped by 6 bases and J by 2 bases, with 19 bases between them. Germline CDR1 MNHEY, CDR2 SVGAGI. CDR3: CASSPTVLGVNYGYTF. The CDR3, as DNA: TGTGCCAGCAGCCCCACGGTACTGGGAGTAAACTATGGCTACACCTTC.

Notes on this clonotype: It may be a read error: a sequence one base away is much more abundant. The rearrangement links TRBV9 to TRBJ1-5; D gene uncertain. There are 15 residues in the CDR3. V was clipped by 4 bases and J by 3 bases, with 14 bases between them. CDR1 and CDR2 from the germline V gene are SGDLS and YYNGEE. The CDR3 DNA sequence: TGTGCCAGCAGCATTCAGACGGATATCAATCAGCCCCAGCATTTT. Amino acid sequence: CASSIQTDINQPQHF.

This clonotype was counted at least ten times. CDR3 loop: CASSSPGGRYGYTF. The CDR3 region has the DNA TGTGCCAGCAGTTCCCCAGGGGGACGGTATGGCTACACCTTC. The chain employs TRBV28 and TRBJ1-2, with 7 bases lining up with TRBD1. This CDR3 comprises 14 residues. V shed 4 bases and J 5 bases; nucleotides not matched to a gene: 7. The germline CDR1 and CDR2 sequences are MDHEN and SYDVKM.

This clonotype came up many times. The V gene is TRBV27, the J gene TRBJ2-5; 10 bases are a match to TRBD2. The CDR3 runs 15 residues. Trimming removed 5 bases from V and 5 bases from J; junction bases left unmatched: 8. Looked up from germline, CDR1 is MNHEY and CDR2 is SMNVEV (reference sequence). CDR3 amino acids: CASSTQRGGPETQYF. CDR3 nucleotides: TGTGCCAGCAGTACCCAGCGGGGGGGCCCGGAGACCCAGTACTTC.

This clonotype was observed at least ten times. V and J are TRBV5-1 and TRBJ2-1; D is uncertain. CDR1 is SGHRS and CDR2 is YFSETQ in the germline V gene. The CDR3 runs to 15 residues. Trimming left V 3 bases short and J 5 bases short, with 15 bases between. The CDR3 sequence is CASSYTPAVHNEQFF. CDR3 DNA: TGCGCCAGCAGCTACACCCCCGCGGTCCACAATGAGCAGTTCTTC.

This clonotype was detected a few times. This chain connects TRBV19 to TRBJ1-5, with D perhaps TRBD1 (6 bases). The CDR3 has 14 residues. The germline V gene has CDR1 LNHDA and CDR2 SQIVND (reference sequence). Deletions cut 7 bases from V and 4 bases from J, with 14 bases between. CDR3 nucleotides: TGTGCCAGTATCGGGGGGGGGCCGAATCAGCCCCAGCATTTT. Its protein product is CASIGGGPNQPQHF.